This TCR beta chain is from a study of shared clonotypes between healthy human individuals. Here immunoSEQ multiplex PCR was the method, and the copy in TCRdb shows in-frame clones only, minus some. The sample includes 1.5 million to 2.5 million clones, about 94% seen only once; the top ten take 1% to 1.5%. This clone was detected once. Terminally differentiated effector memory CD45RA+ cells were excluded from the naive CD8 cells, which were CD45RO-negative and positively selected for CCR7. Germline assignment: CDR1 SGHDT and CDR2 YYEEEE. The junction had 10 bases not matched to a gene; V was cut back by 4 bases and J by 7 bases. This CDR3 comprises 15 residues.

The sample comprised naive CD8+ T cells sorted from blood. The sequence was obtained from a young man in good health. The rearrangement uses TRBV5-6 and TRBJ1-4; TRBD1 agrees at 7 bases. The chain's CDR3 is CASSAGQVWGEKLFF. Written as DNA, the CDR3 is TGTGCCAGCAGCGCCGGACAGGTTTGGGGTGAAAAACTGTTTTTT.